Each of the 18 T cell receptor beta chains below was sequenced from the same sample in a study of blood T cell repertoires in COVID-19. Sequenced by immunoSEQ multiplex PCR; TCRdb stores in-frame clones only, minus some. Of more than 90,000 clones in the sample, approximately 82% were seen once. The source material was peripheral blood. These receptors were collected from a man aged 60 to 75 with acute or convalescent COVID-19.

The genes are TRBV4-1 and TRBJ1-1; no clear D. The V gene's germline CDR1 is MGHRA and CDR2 YSYEKL. This CDR3 spans 15 amino acids. The ends were cut back, 1 base at V and 1 base at J, with 10 bases in the middle. The CDR3 nucleotides read TGCGCCAGCAGCCAAGCGGTACCGGGGAACACTGAAGCTTTCTTT. Protein sequence: CASSQAVPGNTEAFF.

The gene calls are TRBV29-1 and TRBJ1-2; 11 bases are a match to TRBD1. CDR1 and CDR2 from the germline V gene are SQVTM and ANQGSEA. J lost 4 bases, V lost 6 bases, and 4 bases had no gene match. The CDR3 runs to 13 residues. CDR3 residues: CSVRTGGIYGYTF. CDR3 DNA: TGCAGCGTCCGGACAGGGGGCATCTATGGCTACACCTTC.

The chain couples TRBV20-1 to TRBJ2-3, with D uncertain. Germline lookup yields CDR1 DFQATT and CDR2 SNEGSKA (reference sequence). This CDR3 is 13 amino acids long. The V end lost 3 bases, the J end lost 2 bases, and 9 bases lay between the germline ends. DNA of the CDR3: TGCAGTGCTAGTGATTCAAACACAGATACGCAGTATTTT. It encodes CSASDSNTDTQYF.

The chain links TRBV19 to TRBJ1-1, with TRBD1 as a possible D gene (6 bases). The germline V gene has CDR1 LNHDA and CDR2 SQIVND (reference sequence). The V end lost 7 bases, the J end lost 11 bases, and 26 bases lay between the germline ends. CDR3 length equals 15 residues. The CDR3: CASTPRDKDGRGAFF. DNA for the CDR3: TGTGCCAGTACCCCGAGGGACAAGGACGGGCGGGGGGCTTTCTTT.

This chain connects TRBV10-3 to TRBJ2-7, with D unresolved. The CDR3 has 13 amino acids. Germline values: CDR1 ENHRY, CDR2 SYGVKD. The ends were cut back, 0 bases at V and 4 bases at J, with 7 bases in the middle. The CDR3 region is CAISESAPYEQYF. The CDR3 nucleotides are TGTGCCATCAGTGAGTCGGCCCCGTACGAGCAGTACTTC.

This rearrangement joins TRBV9 to TRBJ2-1; tentatively, D is TRBD1 (6 bases). The ends were cut back, 0 bases at V and 13 bases at J, with 14 bases in the middle. The CDR3 extends over 13 amino acids. The germline CDR1 and CDR2 sequences are SGDLS and YYNGEE. The CDR3 nucleotides read TGTGCCAGCAGCGTAGAAGGGGGAGACAGACAGTTCTTC. As protein: CASSVEGGDRQFF.

The gene calls are TRBV6-2 or TRBV6-3 and TRBJ2-7, with 8 bases matching TRBD2. V dropped 5 bases and J dropped 6; count of bases not matched to a gene: 9. The CDR3 length is 14 residues. Germline CDR1 MNHEY, CDR2 SVGEGT. Written as DNA, the CDR3 is TGTGCCAGCAGTGCTCGGGAGGGAACGGGCGAGCAGTACGTC. It translates to CASSAREGTGEQYV.

The V and J genes are TRBV28 and TRBJ2-5; no definite D call. The V end lost 3 bases, the J end lost 1 base, and 3 bases lay between the germline ends. CDR1 MDHEN and CDR2 SYDVKM come from the germline V gene. The CDR3 extends over 12 amino acids. CDR3 in amino acids: CASSFRQETQYF. The DNA of the CDR3 is TGTGCCAGCAGTTTCCGCCAAGAGACCCAGTACTTC.

The chain joins TRBV19 to TRBJ1-3; TRBD1 matches at 7 bases. The germline CDR1 and CDR2 sequences are LNHDA and SQIVND (reference sequence). CDR3 length: 15 residues. Germline trimming cut 6 bases from V and 0 bases from J; bases unmatched to any gene: 5. The CDR3 DNA reads as TGTGCCAGTAGCACGGGACAGTACTCTGGAAACACCATATATTTT. Protein sequence: CASSTGQYSGNTIYF. Together with reference TRBV19 and TRBJ1-3, the CDR3 gives the full variable domain: DGGITQSPKYLFRKEGQNVTLSCEQNLNHDAMYWYRQDPGQGLRLIYYSQIVNDFQKGDIAEGYSVSREKKESFPLTVTSAQKNPTAFYLCASSTGQYSGNTIYFGEGSWLTVV.

The V and J genes are TRBV7-6 and TRBJ1-5; D may be TRBD1 (6 bases). V lost 5 bases and J lost 7, with 12 bases in between. The CDR3 is 13 residues long. Germline assignment: CDR1 SGHVS and CDR2 FNYEAQ. The CDR3 nucleotides read TGTGCCAGCAGCAAACAGGGTTCCCAGCCCCAGCATTTT. Translating it yields CASSKQGSQPQHF.

The rearrangement uses TRBV6-5 and TRBJ1-3; TRBD1 aligns across 7 bases. The CDR3 length is 14 residues. Germline V gene data show CDR1 as MNHEY and CDR2 as SVGAGI. J was trimmed by 6 bases and V by 4 bases; bases with no gene match: 6. The CDR3 nucleotides are TGTGCCAGCAGTTCCCCGGGACAGACAAACACCATATATTTT. Translated: CASSSPGQTNTIYF.

The gene calls are TRBV30 and TRBJ1-2, with D uncertain. In germline, CDR1 is GTSNPN, CDR2 SVGIG (reference sequence). This CDR3 is built from 11 residues. With 2 bases removed from V and 4 bases from J, the gap between germline ends came to 5 bases. This CDR3 reads CAWSSLYGYTF. The DNA for the CDR3 is TGTGCCTGGAGTTCCCTCTATGGCTACACCTTC.

The chain combines TRBV9 with TRBJ1-2; 7 bases align to TRBD1. The CDR3 spans 14 residues. CDR1 SGDLS and CDR2 YYNGEE come from the germline V gene. Germline trimming cut 4 bases from V and 5 bases from J; bases unmatched to any gene: 8. The CDR3 protein is CASSPQGVQYGYTF. CDR3 DNA sequence: TGTGCCAGCAGCCCTCAGGGGGTTCAGTATGGCTACACCTTC.

This clone was observed a handful of times. The chain combines TRBV19 with TRBJ1-5, with 8 bases that match TRBD1. CDR1 is LNHDA and CDR2 is SQIVND in the germline V gene (reference sequence). This CDR3 contains 15 residues. The ends lost 6 bases at V and 2 bases at J; junction bases unmatched: 6. For the CDR3, the DNA is TGTGCCAGTAGATCCGGGACAGGAGGCAATCAGCCCCAGCATTTT. Its protein is CASRSGTGGNQPQHF.

There are a few counts of this clone. This sequence joins TRBV7-9 and TRBJ2-3, with D possibly being TRBD1 (5 bases). Trimming stripped 5 bases from V and 14 bases from J, with 23 bases between. The germline gives CDR1 SEHNR, CDR2 FQNEAQ (reference sequence). This CDR3 has 14 residues. CDR3 bases: TGTGCCAGCAGCCAACCAGCAAATGGACAAGTTATGTATTTT. Amino acids: CASSQPANGQVMYF.

This chain uses TRBV3-1 (or the pseudogene TRBV3-2) with TRBJ2-1, with TRBD1 matching over 9 bases. Germline V lookup: CDR1 LGHDT, CDR2 YNNKEL (reference sequence). Trimming at V came to 7 bases and at J to 8 bases, leaving 12 bases not matched to a gene. There are 15 residues in the CDR3. CDR3 loop: CASTPGDREEHEQFF. CDR3 DNA: TGTGCCAGCACCCCCGGGGACAGGGAGGAGCATGAGCAGTTCTTC.

The chain recombines TRBV4-3 with TRBJ1-1; D gene unclear. The germline V gene has CDR1 LGHNA and CDR2 YSLEER. This CDR3 is built from 14 residues. V gave up 0 bases and J gave up 4 bases, with 9 bases separating them. For the CDR3, the DNA is TGCGCCAGCAGCCAAGAACCGCTTAGCACTGAAGCTTTCTTT. It codes for CASSQEPLSTEAFF.

The chain joins TRBV5-8 to TRBJ2-1; D is uncertain. The V gene lost 7 bases and the J gene lost 3 bases, with 8 bases spanning the gap. The CDR3 covers 12 residues. CDR1 and CDR2 from the germline V gene are SGHTS and YDEGEE. CDR3 region: CASVRVYNEQFF. As DNA, the CDR3 is TGTGCCAGCGTCCGGGTCTACAATGAGCAGTTCTTC.